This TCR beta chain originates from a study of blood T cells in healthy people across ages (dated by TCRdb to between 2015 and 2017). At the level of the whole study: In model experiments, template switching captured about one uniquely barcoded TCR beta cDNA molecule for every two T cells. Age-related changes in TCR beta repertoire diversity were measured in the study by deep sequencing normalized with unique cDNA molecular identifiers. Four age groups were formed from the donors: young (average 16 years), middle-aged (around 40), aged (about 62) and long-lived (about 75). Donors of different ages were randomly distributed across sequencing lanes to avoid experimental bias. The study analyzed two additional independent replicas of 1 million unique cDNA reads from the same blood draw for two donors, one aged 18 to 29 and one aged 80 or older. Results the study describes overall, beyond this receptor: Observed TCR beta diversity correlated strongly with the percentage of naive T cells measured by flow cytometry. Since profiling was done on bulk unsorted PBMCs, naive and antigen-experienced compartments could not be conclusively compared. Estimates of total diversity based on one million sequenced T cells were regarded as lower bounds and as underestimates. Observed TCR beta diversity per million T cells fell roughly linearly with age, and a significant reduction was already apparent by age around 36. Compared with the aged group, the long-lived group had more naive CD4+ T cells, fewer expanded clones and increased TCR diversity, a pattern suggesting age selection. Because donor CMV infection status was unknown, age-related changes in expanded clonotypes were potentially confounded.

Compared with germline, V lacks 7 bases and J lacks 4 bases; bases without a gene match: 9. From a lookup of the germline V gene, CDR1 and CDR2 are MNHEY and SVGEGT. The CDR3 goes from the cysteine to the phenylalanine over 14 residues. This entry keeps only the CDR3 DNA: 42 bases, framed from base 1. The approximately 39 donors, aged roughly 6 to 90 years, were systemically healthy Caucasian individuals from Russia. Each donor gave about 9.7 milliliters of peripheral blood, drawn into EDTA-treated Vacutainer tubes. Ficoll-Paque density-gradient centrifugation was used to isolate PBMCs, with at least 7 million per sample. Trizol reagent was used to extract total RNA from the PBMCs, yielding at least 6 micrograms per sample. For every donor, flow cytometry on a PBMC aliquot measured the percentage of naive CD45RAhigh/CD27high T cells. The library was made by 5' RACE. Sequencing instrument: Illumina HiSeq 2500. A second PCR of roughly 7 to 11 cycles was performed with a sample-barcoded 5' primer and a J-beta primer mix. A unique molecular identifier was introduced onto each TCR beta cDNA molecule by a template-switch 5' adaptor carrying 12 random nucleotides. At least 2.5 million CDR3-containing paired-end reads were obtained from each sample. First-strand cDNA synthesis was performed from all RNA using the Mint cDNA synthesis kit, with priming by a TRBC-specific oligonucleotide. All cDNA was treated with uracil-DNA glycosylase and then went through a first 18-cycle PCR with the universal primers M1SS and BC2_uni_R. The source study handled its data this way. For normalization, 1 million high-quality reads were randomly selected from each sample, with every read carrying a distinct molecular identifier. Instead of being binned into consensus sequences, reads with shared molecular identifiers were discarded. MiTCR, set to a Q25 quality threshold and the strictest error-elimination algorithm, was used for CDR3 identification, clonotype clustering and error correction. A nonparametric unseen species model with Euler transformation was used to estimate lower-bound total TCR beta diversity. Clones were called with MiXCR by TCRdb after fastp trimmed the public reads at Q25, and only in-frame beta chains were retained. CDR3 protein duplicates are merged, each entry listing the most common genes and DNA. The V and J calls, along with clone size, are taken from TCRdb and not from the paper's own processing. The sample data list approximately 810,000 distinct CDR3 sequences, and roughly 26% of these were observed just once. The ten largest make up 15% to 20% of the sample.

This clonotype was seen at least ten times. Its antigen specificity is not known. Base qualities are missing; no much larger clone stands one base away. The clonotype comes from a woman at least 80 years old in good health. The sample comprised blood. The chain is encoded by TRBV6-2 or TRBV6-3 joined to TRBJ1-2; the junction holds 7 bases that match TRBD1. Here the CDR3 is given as CASTRTGTVYGYTF. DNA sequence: TGTGCCAGCACCCGGACCGGGACAGTCTATGGCTACACCTTC.